The subject of this entry is one T cell receptor (beta chain). The data were taken from a study of blood T cell repertoires in COVID-19. Study in general: From T cells, B-cell-depleted T cells, or PBMCs came the material, which was cDNA or gDNA.

Here immunoSEQ multiplex PCR was the method, and the copy in TCRdb shows in-frame clones only, minus some. The repertoire has under 350,000 clones, 89% of them found once; the top ten carry around 2.1%. The CDR3 spans 14 residues. Germline V gives CDR1 LGHDT, CDR2 YNNKEL (reference sequence). V lost 5 bases to trimming and J lost 7 bases; unmatched junction nucleotides: 4. The chain links TRBV3-1 (or the pseudogene TRBV3-2) to TRBJ1-6, with TRBD1 matching over 8 bases. The source material was peripheral blood. The receptor's source is a man aged 45-65 years with acute or convalescent COVID-19. CDR3: CASSYRGLNSPLHF. CDR3 in DNA: TGTGCCAGCAGCTACAGGGGGTTGAATTCACCCCTCCACTTT.